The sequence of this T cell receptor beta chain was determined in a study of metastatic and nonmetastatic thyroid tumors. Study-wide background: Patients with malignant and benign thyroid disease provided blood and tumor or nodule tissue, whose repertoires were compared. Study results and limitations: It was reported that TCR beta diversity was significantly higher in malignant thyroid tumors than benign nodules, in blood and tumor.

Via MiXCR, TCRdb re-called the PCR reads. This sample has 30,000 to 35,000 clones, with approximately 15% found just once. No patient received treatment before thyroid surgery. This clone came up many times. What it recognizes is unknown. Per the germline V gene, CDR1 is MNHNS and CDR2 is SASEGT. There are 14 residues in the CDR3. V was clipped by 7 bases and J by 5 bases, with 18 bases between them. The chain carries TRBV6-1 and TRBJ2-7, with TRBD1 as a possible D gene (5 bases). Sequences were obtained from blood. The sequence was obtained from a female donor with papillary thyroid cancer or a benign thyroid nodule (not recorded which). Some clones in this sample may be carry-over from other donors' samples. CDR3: CASKGGATSNEQYF. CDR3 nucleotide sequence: TGTGCCAGCAAAGGTGGGGCCACTTCCAACGAGCAGTACTTC.